This TCR beta chain emerged from a study of tumor-infiltrating lymphocytes in localized non-small cell lung cancer. About this clone itself: Its antigen is still unknown.

This CDR3 comprises 13 residues. The ends were cut back, 5 bases at V and 3 bases at J, with 10 bases in the middle. Germline V lookup: CDR1 LNHNV, CDR2 YYDKDF (reference sequence). Profiling relied on immunoSEQ multiplex PCR, and the TCRdb table lists in-frame clones only, not all of them. The data show about 8,500 clones, about 78% seen once. Study-level points and caveats: Compared with uninvolved lung, tumors showed higher T cell infiltration by TCRbeta sequencing.

This sequence joins TRBV15 and TRBJ1-1; D not certain. The sequencing sample was made of uninvolved lung tissue not adjacent to the tumor. The TCR sequence derives from a human donor with non-small cell lung cancer. The CDR3 region is CATSPLGDTEAFF. The CDR3 nucleotides are TGTGCCACCAGCCCCCTGGGAGACACTGAAGCTTTCTTT.